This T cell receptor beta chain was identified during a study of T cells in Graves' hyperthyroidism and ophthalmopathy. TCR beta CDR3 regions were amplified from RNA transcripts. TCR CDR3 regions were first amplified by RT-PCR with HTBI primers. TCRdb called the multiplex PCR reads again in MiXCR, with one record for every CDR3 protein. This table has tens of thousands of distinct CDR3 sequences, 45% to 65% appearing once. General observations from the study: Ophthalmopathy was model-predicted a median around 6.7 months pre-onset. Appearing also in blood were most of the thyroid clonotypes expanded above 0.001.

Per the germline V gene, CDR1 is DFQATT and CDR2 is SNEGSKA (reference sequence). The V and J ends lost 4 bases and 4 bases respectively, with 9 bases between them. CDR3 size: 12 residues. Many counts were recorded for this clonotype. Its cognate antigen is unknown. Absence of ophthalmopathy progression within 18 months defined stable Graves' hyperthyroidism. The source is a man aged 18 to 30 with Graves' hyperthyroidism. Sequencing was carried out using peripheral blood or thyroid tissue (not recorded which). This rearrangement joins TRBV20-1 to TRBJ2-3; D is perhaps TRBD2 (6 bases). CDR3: CSANGGSDTQYF. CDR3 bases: TGCAGTGCTAATGGGGGGTCAGATACGCAGTATTTT.